The 17 T cell receptor beta chains reported below all come from one sample, sequenced in a study of Tregs in tolerant kidney transplant recipients. Profiling relied on immunoSEQ multiplex PCR, and the TCRdb table lists in-frame clones only, not all of them. The data hold under 100,000 clones, with 90% to 95% observed a single time. The sample was CD8+ T cells from blood. The receptors stem from a human donor in good health.

The gene calls are TRBV27 and TRBJ2-1; TRBD2 matches at 12 bases. CDR1 is MNHEY and CDR2 is SMNVEV in the germline V gene (reference sequence). V shed 4 bases, J shed 4 bases, and the junction held 8 bases outside the gene matches. The CDR3 totals 17 residues. CDR3 DNA sequence: TGTGCCAGCAGTTCTTCCGGACTAGCGGGATTTTACAATGAGCAGTTCTTC. This sequence encodes CASSSSGLAGFYNEQFF.

The sample holds one count of this clone. The rearrangement uses TRBV10-2 and TRBJ2-7, with 11 bases aligning to TRBD2. V was clipped by 7 bases and J by 7 bases; unmatched bases: 9. The CDR3 totals 14 residues. The germline V gene has CDR1 WSHSY and CDR2 SAAADI. In DNA form, the CDR3 reads TGCGCCAGCACTAGACTAGCGGGATATAGTGAGCAGTACTTC. Translated, it gives CASTRLAGYSEQYF.

V is TRBV6-4 and J is TRBJ2-3, with TRBD2 matching over 9 bases. There are 15 residues in the CDR3. V was clipped by 5 bases and J by 4 bases; unmatched bases: 7. Germline values: CDR1 MRHNA, CDR2 SNTAGT. This chain's CDR3 is CASSQRAGGADTQYF. The CDR3 nucleotides read TGTGCCAGCAGTCAGAGAGCGGGGGGCGCAGATACGCAGTATTTT.

This clone was seen a few times. The rearrangement joins TRBV30 to TRBJ2-1, with unresolved D. The CDR3 is 10 amino acids. V was trimmed by 1 base and J by 7 bases, leaving 2 bases between them. Germline-derived CDR1 and CDR2 are GTSNPN and SVGIG (reference sequence). In DNA, the CDR3 is TGTGCCTGGAGTGGGAATGAGCAGTTCTTC. Translating it yields CAWSGNEQFF.

CDR3 nucleotides: TGTGCCAGCAGCCACCGGACTTTAAGCTCCTACGAGCAGTACTTC. This encodes CASSHRTLSSYEQYF. The rearrangement uses TRBV11-1 and TRBJ2-7; a weak D match, TRBD2 (5 bases). There are 15 residues in the CDR3. CDR1 SGHAT and CDR2 FQDESV come from the germline V gene (reference sequence). The V and J ends lost 5 bases and 0 bases respectively, with 14 bases between them.

The chain carries TRBV27 and TRBJ1-1; D uncertain. The CDR3 spans 14 residues. Trimming stripped 2 bases from V and 1 base from J, with 8 bases between. Germline CDR1 and CDR2: MNHEY and SMNVEV (reference sequence). The CDR3 loop reads CASSLSRSNTEAFF. The CDR3 DNA follows: TGTGCCAGCAGTTTAAGTCGGTCGAACACTGAAGCTTTCTTT.

The DNA for the CDR3 is TGTGCCAGCAGTCGGGACAGGCGGCACTCTGGAAACACCATATATTTT. This gives the protein CASSRDRRHSGNTIYF. The genes are TRBV27 and TRBJ1-3; TRBD1 matches 8 bases. Trimming at V came to 5 bases and at J to 0 bases, leaving 6 bases not matched to a gene. This CDR3 contains 16 residues. CDR1 and CDR2 from the germline V gene are MNHEY and SMNVEV (reference sequence).

V is TRBV27 and J is TRBJ1-2; 7 bases are shared with TRBD1. J lost 4 bases, V lost 8 bases, and 1 base had no gene match. Looked up from germline, CDR1 is MNHEY and CDR2 is SMNVEV (reference sequence). The CDR3 has 11 residues. The CDR3 region has the DNA TGTGCCAGCGCAGGGGGCTATGGCTACACCTTC. Its translation is CASAGGYGYTF.

The chain links TRBV4-2 to TRBJ1-6; maybe TRBD1 (6 bases). The CDR3 covers 16 residues. With 3 bases removed from V and 5 bases from J, the gap between germline ends came to 14 bases. Germline values: CDR1 LGHNA, CDR2 YNFKEQ. CDR3 sequence (DNA): TGTGCCAGCAGCCACCTGACAGGTCCTAATAATTCACCCCTCCACTTT. It yields the protein CASSHLTGPNNSPLHF.

The chain recombines TRBV7-9 with TRBJ2-3; perhaps TRBD2 as D (6 bases). The CDR3 is 18 residues long. Trimming shortened V by 3 bases and J by 3 bases, and 22 bases separated the two germline ends. From germline, CDR1 is SEHNR and CDR2 FQNEAQ (reference sequence). CDR3 bases: TGTGCCAGCAGCTTGCAGGACCCGATGCGGGGCTGGACAGATACGCAGTATTTT. It is translated as CASSLQDPMRGWTDTQYF.

The chain links TRBV7-8 to TRBJ2-3, with a tentative D call TRBD1 (6 bases). Trimming shortened V by 8 bases and J by 13 bases, and 16 bases separated the two germline ends. The CDR3 sequence is 11 residues long. CDR1 and CDR2 from the germline V gene are SGHVS and FQNEAQ. The CDR3 sequence is CASVGARMEYF. The DNA for the CDR3 is TGTGCCAGCGTGGGGGCTCGAATGGAGTATTTT.

J is TRBJ2-1 and V is TRBV18, with no clear D. In germline, CDR1 is KGHSH, CDR2 LQKENI. The CDR3 runs to 15 residues. Trimming pared 2 bases from V and 6 bases from J, leaving 14 bases between. The CDR3 DNA is TGTGCCAGCTCACCAGGGCCCGGCTGGGGCAATGAGCAGTTCTTC. Amino acids: CASSPGPGWGNEQFF.

V and J are TRBV27 and TRBJ2-2; 8 positions match TRBD1. Germline lookup yields CDR1 MNHEY and CDR2 SMNVEV (reference sequence). This CDR3 spans 15 amino acids. V gave up 3 bases and J gave up 6 bases; unmatched junction bases: 6. The DNA for the CDR3 is TGTGCCAGCAGTTTCAGGGCAGGGGGCTCCGGGGAGCTGTTTTTT. This translates into CASSFRAGGSGELFF.

The chain couples TRBV29-1 to TRBJ2-2; unclear D gene. The CDR3 is made up of 13 amino acids. V was clipped by 0 bases and J by 6 bases, with 8 bases between them. Germline CDR1 reads SQVTM; CDR2 reads ANQGSEA. The DNA of the CDR3 is TGCAGCGTTGAAGATCTCATGGCCGGGGAGCTGTTTTTT. The encoded protein is CSVEDLMAGELFF.

This chain links TRBV7-9 with TRBJ1-2, with D maybe TRBD1 (6 bases). Trimming took 3 bases from V and 3 from J, leaving 8 bases between them. The CDR3 has 13 residues. The germline V gene encodes CDR1 SEHNR and CDR2 FQNEAQ (reference sequence). The CDR3 DNA reads TGTGCCAGCAGCTTTTCAGGGGACTATGGCTACACCTTC. Protein: CASSFSGDYGYTF.

The rearrangement joins TRBV7-9 to TRBJ1-5, with D tentatively TRBD1 (6 bases). CDR3 size: 14 residues. CDR1 is SEHNR, CDR2 FQNEAQ, per germline (reference sequence). V dropped 4 bases and J dropped 8 bases, with 15 bases sitting between them. The CDR3 protein is CASSSTGMAEPQHF. For the CDR3, the DNA is TGTGCCAGCAGCTCTACAGGGATGGCTGAGCCCCAGCATTTT.

The J gene is TRBJ2-7, the V gene TRBV14; 7 nucleotides align to TRBD2. In germline, CDR1 is SGHDN, CDR2 FVKESK. This CDR3 is 16 amino acids long. Trimming at V came to 3 bases and at J to 3 bases, leaving 11 bases not matched to a gene. In DNA, the CDR3 is TGTGCCAGCAGCCACCCGCCCGGGGGGAGACGCTACGAGCAGTACTTC. Protein product: CASSHPPGGRRYEQYF.